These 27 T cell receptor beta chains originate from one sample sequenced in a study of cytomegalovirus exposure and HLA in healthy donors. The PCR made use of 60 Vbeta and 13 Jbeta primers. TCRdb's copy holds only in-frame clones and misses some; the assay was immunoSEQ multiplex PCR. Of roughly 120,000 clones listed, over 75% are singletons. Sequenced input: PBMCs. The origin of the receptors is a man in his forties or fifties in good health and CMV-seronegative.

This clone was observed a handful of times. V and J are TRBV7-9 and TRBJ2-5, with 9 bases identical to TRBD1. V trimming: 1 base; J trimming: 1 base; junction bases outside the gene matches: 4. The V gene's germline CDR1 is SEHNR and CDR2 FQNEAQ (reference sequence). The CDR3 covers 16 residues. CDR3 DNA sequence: TGTGCCAGCAGCTTAGACCTGACAGGGGGCCAAGAGACCCAGTACTTC. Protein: CASSLDLTGGQETQYF.

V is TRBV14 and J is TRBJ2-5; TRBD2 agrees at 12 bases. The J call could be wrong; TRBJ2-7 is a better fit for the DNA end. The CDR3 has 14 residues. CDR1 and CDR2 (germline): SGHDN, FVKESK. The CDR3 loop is CASSPTSGRHEQYF. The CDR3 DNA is TGTGCCAGCAGCCCGACTAGCGGGAGACACGAGCAGTACTTC.

CDR3 in amino acids: CASSQDKSMNTEAFF. The DNA for the CDR3 is TGCGCCAGCAGCCAAGATAAAAGCATGAACACTGAAGCTTTCTTT. J is TRBJ1-1 and V is TRBV4-1; D is unresolved. Between the trimmed V and J ends, which lost 0 bases and 0 bases, there was a span of 8 bases. This CDR3 contains 15 residues. CDR1 and CDR2 from the germline V gene are MGHRA and YSYEKL.

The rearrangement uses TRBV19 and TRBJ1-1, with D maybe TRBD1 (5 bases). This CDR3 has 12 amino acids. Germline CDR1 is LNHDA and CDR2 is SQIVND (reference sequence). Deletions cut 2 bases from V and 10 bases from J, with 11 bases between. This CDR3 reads CASSIRSGVAFF. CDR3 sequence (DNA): TGTGCCAGTAGTATACGTTCGGGGGTAGCTTTCTTT.

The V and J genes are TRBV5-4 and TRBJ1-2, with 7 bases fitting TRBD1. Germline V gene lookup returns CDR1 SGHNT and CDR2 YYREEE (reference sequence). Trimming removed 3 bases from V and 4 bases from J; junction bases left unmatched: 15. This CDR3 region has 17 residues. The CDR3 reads CASSSRGKTGLGYGYTF. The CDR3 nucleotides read TGTGCCAGCAGCTCGAGAGGAAAGACAGGGTTGGGCTATGGCTACACCTTC.

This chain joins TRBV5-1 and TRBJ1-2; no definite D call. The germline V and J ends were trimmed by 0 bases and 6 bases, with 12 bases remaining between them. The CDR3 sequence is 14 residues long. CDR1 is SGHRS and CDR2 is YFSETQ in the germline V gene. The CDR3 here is CASSLGALEDGYTF. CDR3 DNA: TGCGCCAGCAGCTTGGGCGCCTTAGAGGATGGCTACACCTTC.

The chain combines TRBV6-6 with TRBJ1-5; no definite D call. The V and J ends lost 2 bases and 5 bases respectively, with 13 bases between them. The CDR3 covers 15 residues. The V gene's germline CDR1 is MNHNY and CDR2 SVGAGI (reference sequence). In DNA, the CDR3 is TGTGCCAGCAGTTACATTGGAGGGATTTATCAGCCCCAGCATTTT. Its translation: CASSYIGGIYQPQHF.

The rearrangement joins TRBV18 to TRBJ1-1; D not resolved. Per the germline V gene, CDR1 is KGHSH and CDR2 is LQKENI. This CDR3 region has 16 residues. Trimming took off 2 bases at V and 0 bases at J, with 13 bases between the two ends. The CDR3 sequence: CASSPVIGLMNTEAFF. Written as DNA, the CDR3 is TGTGCCAGCTCACCAGTGATCGGACTTATGAACACTGAAGCTTTCTTT.

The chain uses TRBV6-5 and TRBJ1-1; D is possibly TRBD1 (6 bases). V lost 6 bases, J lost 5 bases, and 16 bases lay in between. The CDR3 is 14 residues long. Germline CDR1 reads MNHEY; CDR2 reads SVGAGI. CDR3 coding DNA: TGTGCCAGCAGGGCCGGACAGAGTAGTACTGAAGCTTTCTTT. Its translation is CASRAGQSSTEAFF.

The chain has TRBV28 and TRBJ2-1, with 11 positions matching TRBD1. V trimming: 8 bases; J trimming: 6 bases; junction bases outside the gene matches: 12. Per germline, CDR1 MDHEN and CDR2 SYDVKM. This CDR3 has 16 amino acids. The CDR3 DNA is TGTGCCAGCTATGTAGCAGGGACAGGGGGGATCAATGAGCAGTTCTTC. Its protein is CASYVAGTGGINEQFF.

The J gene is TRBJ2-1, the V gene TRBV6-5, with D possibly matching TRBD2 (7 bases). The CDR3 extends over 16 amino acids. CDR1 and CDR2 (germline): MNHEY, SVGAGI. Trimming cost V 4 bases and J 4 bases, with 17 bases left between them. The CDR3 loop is CASSFRRGTIYNEQFF. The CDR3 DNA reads TGTGCCAGCAGTTTCAGGCGGGGGACAATTTACAATGAGCAGTTCTTC.

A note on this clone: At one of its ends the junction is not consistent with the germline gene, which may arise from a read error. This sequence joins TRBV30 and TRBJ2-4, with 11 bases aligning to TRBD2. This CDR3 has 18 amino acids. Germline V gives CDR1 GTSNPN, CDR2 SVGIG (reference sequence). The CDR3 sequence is CAWSSGTSGSIAKNSQYF. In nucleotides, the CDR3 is TGTGCCTGGAGTAGCGGGACTAGCGGTTCCATAGCCAAAAACAGTCAGTACTTC.

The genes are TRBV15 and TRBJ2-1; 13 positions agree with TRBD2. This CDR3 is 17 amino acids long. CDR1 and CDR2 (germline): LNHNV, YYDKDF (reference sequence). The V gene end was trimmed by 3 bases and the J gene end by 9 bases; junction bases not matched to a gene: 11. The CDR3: CATSRGTGLAGELEQFF. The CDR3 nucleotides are TGTGCCACCAGCAGGGGAACAGGACTAGCGGGAGAGCTTGAGCAGTTCTTC.

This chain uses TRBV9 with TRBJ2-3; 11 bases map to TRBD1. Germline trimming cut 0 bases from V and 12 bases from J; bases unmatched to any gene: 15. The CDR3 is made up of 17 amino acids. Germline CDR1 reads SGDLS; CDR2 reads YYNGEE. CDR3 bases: TGTGCCAGCAGCGTAGGACTCGGACAGGGGGCCCCCGGATCCCAGTATTTT. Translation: CASSVGLGQGAPGSQYF.

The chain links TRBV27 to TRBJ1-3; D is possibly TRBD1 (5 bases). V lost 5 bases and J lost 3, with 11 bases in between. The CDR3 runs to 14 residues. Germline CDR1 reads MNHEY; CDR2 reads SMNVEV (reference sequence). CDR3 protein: CASSLGGVGNTIYF. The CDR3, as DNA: TGTGCCAGCAGTCTAGGAGGGGTTGGAAACACCATATATTTT.

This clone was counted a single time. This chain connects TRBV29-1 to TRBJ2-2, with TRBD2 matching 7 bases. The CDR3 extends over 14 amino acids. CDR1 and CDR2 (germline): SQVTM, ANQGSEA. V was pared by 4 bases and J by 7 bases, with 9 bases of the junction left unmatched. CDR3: CSVVKAGVDGELFF. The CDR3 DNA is TGCAGCGTTGTGAAGGCGGGAGTGGACGGGGAGCTGTTTTTT.

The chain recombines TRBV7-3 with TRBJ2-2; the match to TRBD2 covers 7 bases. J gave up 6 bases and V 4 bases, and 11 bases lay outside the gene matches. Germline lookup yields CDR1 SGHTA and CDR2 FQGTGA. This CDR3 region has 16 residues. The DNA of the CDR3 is TGTGCCAGCAGCTCCCCAGGCGTTGGGAGGGCCGGGGAGCTGTTTTTT. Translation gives CASSSPGVGRAGELFF.

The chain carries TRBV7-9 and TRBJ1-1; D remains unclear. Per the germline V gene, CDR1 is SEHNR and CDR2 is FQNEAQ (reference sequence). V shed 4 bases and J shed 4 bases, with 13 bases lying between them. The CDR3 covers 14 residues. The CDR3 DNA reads TGTGCCAGCAGCTACTCCGGGGTTATCACTGAAGCTTTCTTT. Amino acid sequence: CASSYSGVITEAFF. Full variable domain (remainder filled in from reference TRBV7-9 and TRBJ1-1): DTGVSQNPRHKITKRGQNVTFRCDPISEHNRLYWYRQTLGQGPEFLTYFQNEAQLEKSRLLSDRFSAERPKGSFSTLEIQRTEQGDSAMYLCASSYSGVITEAFFGQGTRLTVV.

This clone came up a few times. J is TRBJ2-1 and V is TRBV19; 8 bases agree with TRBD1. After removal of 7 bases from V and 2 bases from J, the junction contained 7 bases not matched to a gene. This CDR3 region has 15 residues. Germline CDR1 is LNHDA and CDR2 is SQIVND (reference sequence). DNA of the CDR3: TGTGCCAGTACCCTAGACAGGGGCGCCTACAATGAGCAGTTCTTC. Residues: CASTLDRGAYNEQFF.

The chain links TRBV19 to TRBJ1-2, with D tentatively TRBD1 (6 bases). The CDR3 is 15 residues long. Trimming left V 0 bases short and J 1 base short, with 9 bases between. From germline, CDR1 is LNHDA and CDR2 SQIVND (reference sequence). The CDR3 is CASSIDPTGNYGYTF. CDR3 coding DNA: TGTGCCAGTAGTATAGATCCGACAGGTAACTATGGCTACACCTTC.

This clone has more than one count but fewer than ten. The CDR3 sequence: CASSFAFPNTEAFF. The CDR3 DNA follows: TGTGCCAGCAGCTTCGCGTTTCCGAACACTGAAGCTTTCTTT. The rearrangement joins TRBV5-4 to TRBJ1-1, with D hard to call. The CDR3 length is 14 residues. Trimming took 2 bases from V and 1 from J, leaving 9 bases between them. CDR1 is SGHNT, CDR2 YYREEE, per germline (reference sequence).

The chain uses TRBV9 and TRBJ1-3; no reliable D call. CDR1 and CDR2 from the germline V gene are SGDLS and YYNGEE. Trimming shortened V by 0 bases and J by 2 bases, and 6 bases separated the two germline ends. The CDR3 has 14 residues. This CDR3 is CASSVGATGNTIYF. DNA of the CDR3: TGTGCCAGCAGCGTAGGGGCGACTGGAAACACCATATATTTT.

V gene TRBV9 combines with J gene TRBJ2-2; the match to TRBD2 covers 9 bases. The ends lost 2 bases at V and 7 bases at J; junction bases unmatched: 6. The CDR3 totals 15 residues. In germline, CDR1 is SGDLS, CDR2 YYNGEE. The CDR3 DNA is TGTGCCAGCAGCGTTGGAGGACTAGCGTTCGGGGAGCTGTTTTTT. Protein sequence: CASSVGGLAFGELFF.

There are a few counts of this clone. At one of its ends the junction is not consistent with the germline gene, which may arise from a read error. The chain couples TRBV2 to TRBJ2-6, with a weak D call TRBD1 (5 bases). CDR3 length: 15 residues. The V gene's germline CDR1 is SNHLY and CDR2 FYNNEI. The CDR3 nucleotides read TGTGCCAGCAGTGATTGGAGCTCTGGGGCCAACGGCCTGACTTTC. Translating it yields CASSDWSSGANGLTF.

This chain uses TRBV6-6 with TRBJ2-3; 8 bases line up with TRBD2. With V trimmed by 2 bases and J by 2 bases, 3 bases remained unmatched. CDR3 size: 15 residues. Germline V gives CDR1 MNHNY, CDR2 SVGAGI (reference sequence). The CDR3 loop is CASSYVGRATDTQYF. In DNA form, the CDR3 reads TGTGCCAGCAGTTACGTCGGGAGGGCCACAGATACGCAGTATTTT.

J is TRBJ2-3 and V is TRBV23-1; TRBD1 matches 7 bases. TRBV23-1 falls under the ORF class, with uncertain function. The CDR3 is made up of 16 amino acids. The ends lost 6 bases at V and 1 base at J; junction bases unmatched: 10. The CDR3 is CASRSRGKTCTDTQYF. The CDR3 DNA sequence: TGCGCCAGCAGATCCAGGGGGAAGACTTGCACAGATACGCAGTATTTT.

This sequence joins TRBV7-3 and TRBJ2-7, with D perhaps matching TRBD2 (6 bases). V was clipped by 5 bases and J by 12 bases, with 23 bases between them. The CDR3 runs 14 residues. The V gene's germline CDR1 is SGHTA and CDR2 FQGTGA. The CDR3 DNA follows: TGTGCCAGCAGCCCATCCGGCGGGGTCCCTTGTCTGTACTTC. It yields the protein CASSPSGGVPCLYF.